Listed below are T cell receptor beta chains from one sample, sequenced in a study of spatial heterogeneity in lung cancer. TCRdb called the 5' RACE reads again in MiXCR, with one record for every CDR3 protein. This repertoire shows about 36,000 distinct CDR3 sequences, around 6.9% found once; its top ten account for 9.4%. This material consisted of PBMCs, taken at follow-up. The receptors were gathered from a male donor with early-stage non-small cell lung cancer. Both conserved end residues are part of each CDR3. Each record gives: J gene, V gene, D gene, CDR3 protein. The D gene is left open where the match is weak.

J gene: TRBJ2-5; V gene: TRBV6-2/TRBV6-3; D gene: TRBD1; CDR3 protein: CASSDDRDRGGETQYF
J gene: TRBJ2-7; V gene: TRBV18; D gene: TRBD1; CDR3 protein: CASSPSGTGTSYEQYF
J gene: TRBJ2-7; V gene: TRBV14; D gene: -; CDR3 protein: CASSQQVGLGEQYF
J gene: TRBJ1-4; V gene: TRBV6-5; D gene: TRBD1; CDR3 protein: CASSYGTGRGEKLFF
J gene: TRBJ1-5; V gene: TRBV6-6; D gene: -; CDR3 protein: CASSYGQGPNRNQPQHF
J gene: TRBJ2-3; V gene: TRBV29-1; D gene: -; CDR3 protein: CSVGVNTDTQYF
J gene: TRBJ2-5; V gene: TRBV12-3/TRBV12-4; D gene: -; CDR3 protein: CASSRGGTGKETQYF
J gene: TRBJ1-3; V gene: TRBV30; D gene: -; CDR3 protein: CAWSGGRSSGNTIYF
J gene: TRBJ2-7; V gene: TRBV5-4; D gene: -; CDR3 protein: CASSLDSGAWEQYF
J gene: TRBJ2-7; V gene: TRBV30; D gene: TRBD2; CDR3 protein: CAWSRLAGTSYEQYF
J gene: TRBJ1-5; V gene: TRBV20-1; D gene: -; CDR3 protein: CSARIRGLTSNQPQHF
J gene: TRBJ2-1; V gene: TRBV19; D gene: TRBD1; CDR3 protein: CASSQGQGEQFF
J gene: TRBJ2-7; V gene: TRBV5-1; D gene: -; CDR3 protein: CASSLAGDEQYF
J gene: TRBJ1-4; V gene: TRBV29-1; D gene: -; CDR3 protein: CSAQAGELFF
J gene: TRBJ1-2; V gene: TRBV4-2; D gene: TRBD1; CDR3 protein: CASSQATGGGGYTF
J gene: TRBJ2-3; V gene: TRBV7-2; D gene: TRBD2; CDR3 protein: CASSYTSGGTDTQYF
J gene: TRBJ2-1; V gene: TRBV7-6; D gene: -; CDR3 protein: CASSEEVNEQFF
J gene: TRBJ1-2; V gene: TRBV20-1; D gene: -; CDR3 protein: CSARLVGGYTF
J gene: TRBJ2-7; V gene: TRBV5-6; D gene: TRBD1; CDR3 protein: CASTSGGSYEQYF
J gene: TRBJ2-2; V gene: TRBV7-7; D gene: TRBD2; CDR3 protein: CASSLSGTNGGELFF
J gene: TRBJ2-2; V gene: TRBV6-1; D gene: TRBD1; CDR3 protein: CASSDHPPGTGGTGELFF
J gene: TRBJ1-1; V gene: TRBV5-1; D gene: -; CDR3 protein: CASSLGTGYTEAFF
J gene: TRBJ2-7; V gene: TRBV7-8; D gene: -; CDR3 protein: CASSLRAVTPRGEQYF
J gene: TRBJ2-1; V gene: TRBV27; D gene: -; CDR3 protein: CASSLRGPGENEQFF
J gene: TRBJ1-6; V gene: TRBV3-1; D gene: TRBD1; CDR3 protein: CASSLEGQQNSPLHF
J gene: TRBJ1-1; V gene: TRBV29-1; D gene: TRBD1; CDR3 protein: CSVAGQGGAEAFF
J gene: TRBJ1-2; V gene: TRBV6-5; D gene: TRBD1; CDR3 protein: CASSYQGQGAAGYTF